This T cell receptor beta chain stems from a study of T cells in narcolepsy. Study results and limitations: Comparing one patient's CSF and blood CD4+ clonotypes highlighted HCRT- and TRIB2-specific autoreactive clonotypes.

In regard to this clone: Its antigen is as yet unknown.

Trimming stripped 3 bases from V and 6 bases from J, with 12 bases between. The germline V gene encodes CDR1 ENHRY and CDR2 SYGVKD. The CDR3 loop spans 13 amino acids. Assay used: immunoSEQ multiplex PCR; TCRdb lists only in-frame clones, some missing. This sample has 25,000 to 35,000 clones; roughly 90% occur once, and the top ten carry around 1.2%. The TCR originated in a human donor with narcolepsy. The sample consisted of CD45RA- memory CD4+ T cells from PBMCs. The chain has TRBV10-3 and TRBJ2-7; no definite D call. CDR3 in DNA: TGTGCCATCAGTGATCTGGGTCATTCCGAGCAGTACTTC. This encodes CAISDLGHSEQYF.